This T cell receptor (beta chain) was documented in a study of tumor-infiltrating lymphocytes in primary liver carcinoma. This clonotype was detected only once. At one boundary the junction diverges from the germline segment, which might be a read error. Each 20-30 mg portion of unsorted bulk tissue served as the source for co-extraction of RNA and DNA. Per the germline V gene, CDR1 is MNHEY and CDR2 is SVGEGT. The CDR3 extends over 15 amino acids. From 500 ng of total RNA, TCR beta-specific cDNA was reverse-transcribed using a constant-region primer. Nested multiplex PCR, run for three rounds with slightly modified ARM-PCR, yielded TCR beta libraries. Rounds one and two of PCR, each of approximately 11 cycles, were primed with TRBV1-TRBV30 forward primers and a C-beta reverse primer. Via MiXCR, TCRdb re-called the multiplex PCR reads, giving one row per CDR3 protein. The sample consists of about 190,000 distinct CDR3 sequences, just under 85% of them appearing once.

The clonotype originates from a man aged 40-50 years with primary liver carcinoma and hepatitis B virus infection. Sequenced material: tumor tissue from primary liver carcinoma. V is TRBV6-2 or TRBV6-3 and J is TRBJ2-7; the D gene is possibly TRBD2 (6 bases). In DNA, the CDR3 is TGTGGCAGCACCCCCTCTGGAGGAGGGTCCTACGAGGAGTACTTC. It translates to CGSTPSGGGSYEEYF.